This T cell receptor (beta chain) was captured in a study of blood T cell repertoires in COVID-19. V lost 6 bases, J lost 1 base, and 10 bases lay in between. Germline V gene sequence: CDR1 SGHVS, CDR2 FQNEAQ. This CDR3 is built from 13 residues. Here immunoSEQ multiplex PCR was the method, and the copy in TCRdb shows in-frame clones only, minus some. Of hundreds of thousands of clones listed, roughly 85% are singletons. The chain carries TRBV7-8 and TRBJ2-7, with TRBD2 as a possible D gene (5 bases). The TCR sequence derives from a woman under 40 with active or convalescent COVID-19. The sample was peripheral blood. The DNA of the CDR3 is TGTGCCAGCAGTCTGGACTCTTCCTACGAGCAGTACTTC. It yields the protein CASSLDSSYEQYF. Together with reference TRBV7-8 and TRBJ2-7, the CDR3 gives the full variable domain: GAGVSQSPRYKVAKRGQDVALRCDPISGHVSLFWYQQALGQGPEFLTYFQNEAQLDKSGLPSDRFFAERPEGSVSTLKIQRTQQEDSAVYLCASSLDSSYEQYFGPGTRLTVT.